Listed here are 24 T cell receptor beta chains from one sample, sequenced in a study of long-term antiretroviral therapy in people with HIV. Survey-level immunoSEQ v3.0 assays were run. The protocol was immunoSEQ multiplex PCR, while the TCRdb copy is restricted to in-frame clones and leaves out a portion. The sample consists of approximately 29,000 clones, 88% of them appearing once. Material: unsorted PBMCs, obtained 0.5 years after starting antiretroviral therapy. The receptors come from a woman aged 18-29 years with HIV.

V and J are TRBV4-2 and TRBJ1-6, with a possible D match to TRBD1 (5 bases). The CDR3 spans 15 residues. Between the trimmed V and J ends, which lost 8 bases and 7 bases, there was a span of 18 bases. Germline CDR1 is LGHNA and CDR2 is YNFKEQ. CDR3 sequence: CASGLEGDGNSPLHF. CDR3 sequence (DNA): TGTGCCAGCGGCCTAGAAGGGGACGGGAATTCACCCCTCCACTTT.

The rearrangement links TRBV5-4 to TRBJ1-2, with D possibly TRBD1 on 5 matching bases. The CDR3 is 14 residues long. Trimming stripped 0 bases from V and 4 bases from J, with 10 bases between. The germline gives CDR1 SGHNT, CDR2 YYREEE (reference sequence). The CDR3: CASSLAGTFYGYTF. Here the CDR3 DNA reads TGTGCCAGCAGCTTGGCAGGGACCTTCTATGGCTACACCTTC.

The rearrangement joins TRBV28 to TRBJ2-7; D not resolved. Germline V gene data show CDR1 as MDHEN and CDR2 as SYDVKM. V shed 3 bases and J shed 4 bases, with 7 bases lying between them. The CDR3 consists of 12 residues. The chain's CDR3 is CASSLDLYEQYF. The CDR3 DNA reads TGTGCCAGCAGTTTGGACCTTTACGAGCAGTACTTC.

This CDR3 reads CASSPRTGFNQPQHF. The CDR3 region has the DNA TGTGCCAGCAGTCCCCGGACAGGGTTCAATCAGCCCCAGCATTTT. This rearrangement joins TRBV27 to TRBJ1-5; 8 positions match TRBD1. Trimming at V came to 5 bases and at J to 3 bases, leaving 6 bases not matched to a gene. Germline CDR1 and CDR2: MNHEY and SMNVEV (reference sequence). The CDR3 loop spans 15 amino acids.

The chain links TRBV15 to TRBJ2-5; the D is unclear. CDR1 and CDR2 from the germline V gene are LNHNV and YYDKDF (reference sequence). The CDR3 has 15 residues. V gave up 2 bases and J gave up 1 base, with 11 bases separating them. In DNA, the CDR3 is TGTGCCACCAGCAGATTCCGGGTCGGCCAAGAGACCCAGTACTTC. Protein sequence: CATSRFRVGQETQYF.

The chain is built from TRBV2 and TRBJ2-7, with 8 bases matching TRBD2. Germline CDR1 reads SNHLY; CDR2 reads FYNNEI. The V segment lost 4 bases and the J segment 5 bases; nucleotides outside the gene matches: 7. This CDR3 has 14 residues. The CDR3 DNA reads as TGTGCCAGCAGTGGGACTAGCAGTTGGAACGAGCAGTACTTC. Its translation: CASSGTSSWNEQYF.

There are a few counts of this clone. CDR3 sequence: CASSHKFGRFF. The CDR3 coding sequence is TGTGCCAGCAGCCATAAATTTGGACGGTTCTTC. The rearrangement joins TRBV7-8 to TRBJ2-1, with D unresolved. Trimming took 5 bases from V and 15 from J, leaving 14 bases between them. Germline V gene data show CDR1 as SGHVS and CDR2 as FQNEAQ. This CDR3 region has 11 residues.

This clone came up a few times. CDR3: CASSITPGQADTQYF. In nucleotides, the CDR3 is TGTGCCAGTAGTATCACTCCGGGACAGGCAGATACGCAGTATTTT. The chain joins TRBV19 to TRBJ2-3; TRBD1 matches at 8 bases. V gave up 3 bases and J gave up 4 bases; unmatched junction bases: 6. Germline loops: CDR1 LNHDA, CDR2 SQIVND (reference sequence). The CDR3 totals 15 residues.

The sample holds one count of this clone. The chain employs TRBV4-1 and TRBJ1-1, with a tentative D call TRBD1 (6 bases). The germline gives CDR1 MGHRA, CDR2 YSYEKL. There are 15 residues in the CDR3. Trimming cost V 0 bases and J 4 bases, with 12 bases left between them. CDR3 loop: CASSQDGGAGTEAFF. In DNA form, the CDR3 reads TGCGCCAGCAGCCAAGATGGGGGGGCAGGCACTGAAGCTTTCTTT.

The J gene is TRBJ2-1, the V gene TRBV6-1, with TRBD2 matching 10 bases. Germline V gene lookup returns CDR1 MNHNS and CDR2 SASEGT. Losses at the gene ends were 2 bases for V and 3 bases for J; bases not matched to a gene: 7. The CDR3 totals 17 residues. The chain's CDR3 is CASSEQGLATIYNEQFF. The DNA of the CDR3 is TGTGCCAGCAGTGAACAGGGACTAGCGACTATCTACAATGAGCAGTTCTTC.

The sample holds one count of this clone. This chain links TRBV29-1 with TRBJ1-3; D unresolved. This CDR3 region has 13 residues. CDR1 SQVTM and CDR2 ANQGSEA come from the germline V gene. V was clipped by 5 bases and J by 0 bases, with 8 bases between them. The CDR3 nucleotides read TGCAGCGTTCTCCGCAGCTCTGGAAACACCATATATTTT. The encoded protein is CSVLRSSGNTIYF.

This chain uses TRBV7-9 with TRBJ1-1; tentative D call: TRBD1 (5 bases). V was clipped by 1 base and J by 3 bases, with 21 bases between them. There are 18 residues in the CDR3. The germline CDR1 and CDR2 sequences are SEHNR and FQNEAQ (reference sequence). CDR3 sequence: CASSLGRGRDDGDTEAFF. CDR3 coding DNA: TGTGCCAGCAGCTTAGGCCGTGGCAGGGATGATGGGGACACTGAAGCTTTCTTT.

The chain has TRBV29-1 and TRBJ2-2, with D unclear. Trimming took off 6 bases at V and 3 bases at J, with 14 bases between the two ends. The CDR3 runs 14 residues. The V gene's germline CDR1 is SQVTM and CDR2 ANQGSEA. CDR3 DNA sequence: TGCAGCGTCGAGTTCGATGTATACACCGGGGAGCTGTTTTTT. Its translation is CSVEFDVYTGELFF.

CDR3 loop: CATSRSFGTASLLLAKNIQYF. CDR3 DNA: TGTGCCACCAGCAGAAGTTTTGGGACAGCAAGCCTGCTTCTAGCCAAAAACATTCAGTACTTC. V usage is TRBV15 and J usage is TRBJ2-4; 7 bases agree with TRBD1. Germline trimming cut 2 bases from V and 0 bases from J; bases unmatched to any gene: 19. Germline V gene lookup returns CDR1 LNHNV and CDR2 YYDKDF (reference sequence). CDR3 length: 21 amino acids. The variable domain in full, with the rest retrieved from reference TRBV15 and TRBJ2-4, is DAMVIQNPRYQVTQFGKPVTLSCSQTLNHNVMYWYQQKSSQAPKLLFHYYDKDFNNEADTPDNFQSRRPNTSFCFLDIRSPGLGDTAMYLCATSRSFGTASLLLAKNIQYFGAGTRLSVL.

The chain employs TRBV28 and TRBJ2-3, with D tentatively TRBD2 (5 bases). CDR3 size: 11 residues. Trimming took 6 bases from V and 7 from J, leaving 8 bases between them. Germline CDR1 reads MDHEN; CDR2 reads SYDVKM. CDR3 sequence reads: CASSVTNTQYF. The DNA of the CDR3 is TGTGCCAGCAGCGTGACTAATACGCAGTATTTT. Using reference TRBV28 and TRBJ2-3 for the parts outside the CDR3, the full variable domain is DVKVTQSSRYLVKRTGEKVFLECVQDMDHENMFWYRQDPGLGLRLIYFSYDVKMKEKGDIPEGYSVSREKKERFSLILESASTNQTSMYLCASSVTNTQYFGPGTRLTVL.

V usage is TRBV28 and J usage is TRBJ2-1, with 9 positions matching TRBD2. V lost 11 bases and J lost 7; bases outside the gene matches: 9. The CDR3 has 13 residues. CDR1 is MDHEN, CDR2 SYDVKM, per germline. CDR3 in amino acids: CALGSSGNNEQFF. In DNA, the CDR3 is TGTGCCTTAGGGTCTAGCGGGAATAATGAGCAGTTCTTC. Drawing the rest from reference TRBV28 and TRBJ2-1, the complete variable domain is DVKVTQSSRYLVKRTGEKVFLECVQDMDHENMFWYRQDPGLGLRLIYFSYDVKMKEKGDIPEGYSVSREKKERFSLILESASTNQTSMYLCALGSSGNNEQFFGPGTRLTVL.

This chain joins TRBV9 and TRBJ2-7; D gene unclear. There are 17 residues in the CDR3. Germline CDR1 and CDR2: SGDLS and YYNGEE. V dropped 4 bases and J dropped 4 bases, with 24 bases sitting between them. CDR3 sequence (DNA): TGTGCCAGCAGCCCTCGCAGTTCACCGAACCCCCCATACGAGCAGTACTTC. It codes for CASSPRSSPNPPYEQYF.

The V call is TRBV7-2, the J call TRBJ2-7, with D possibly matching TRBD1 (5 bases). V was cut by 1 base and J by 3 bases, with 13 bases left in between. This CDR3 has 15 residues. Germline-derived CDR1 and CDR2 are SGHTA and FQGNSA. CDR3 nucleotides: TGTGCCAGCAGCTTAGATTTAGGGGCCCTCTACGAGCAGTACTTC. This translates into CASSLDLGALYEQYF. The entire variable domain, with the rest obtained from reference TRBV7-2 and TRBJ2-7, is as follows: GAGVSQSPSNKVTEKGKDVELRCDPISGHTALYWYRQSLGQGLEFLIYFQGNSAPDKSGLPSDRFSAERTGGSVSTLTIQRTQQEDSAVYLCASSLDLGALYEQYFGPGTRLTVT.

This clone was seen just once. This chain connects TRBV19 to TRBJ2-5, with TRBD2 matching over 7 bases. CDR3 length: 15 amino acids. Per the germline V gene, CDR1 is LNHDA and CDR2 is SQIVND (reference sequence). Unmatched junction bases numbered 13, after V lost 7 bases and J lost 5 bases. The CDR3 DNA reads TGTGCCAGTACCTCCGGGGGAGGGGAACGCGAGACCCAGTACTTC. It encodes CASTSGGGERETQYF.

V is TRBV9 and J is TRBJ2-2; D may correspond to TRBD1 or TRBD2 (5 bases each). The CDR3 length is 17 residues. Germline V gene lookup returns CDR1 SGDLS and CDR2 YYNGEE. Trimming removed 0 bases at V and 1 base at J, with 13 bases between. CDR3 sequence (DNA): TGTGCCAGCAGCGTAGCTAGAGGGCAGGGGAACACCGGGGAGCTGTTTTTT. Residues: CASSVARGQGNTGELFF.

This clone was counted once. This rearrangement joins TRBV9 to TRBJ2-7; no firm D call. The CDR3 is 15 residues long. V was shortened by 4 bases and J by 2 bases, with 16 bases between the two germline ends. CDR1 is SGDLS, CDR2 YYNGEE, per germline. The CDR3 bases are TGTGCCAGCAGCCCCACGGCAGCCTGGGCCTACGAGCAGTACTTC. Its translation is CASSPTAAWAYEQYF.

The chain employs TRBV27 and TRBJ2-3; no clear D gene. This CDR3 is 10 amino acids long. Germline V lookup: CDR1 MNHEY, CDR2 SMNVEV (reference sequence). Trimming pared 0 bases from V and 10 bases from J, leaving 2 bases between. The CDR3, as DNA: TGTGCCAGCAGTTTATCCCCGCAGTATTTT. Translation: CASSLSPQYF.

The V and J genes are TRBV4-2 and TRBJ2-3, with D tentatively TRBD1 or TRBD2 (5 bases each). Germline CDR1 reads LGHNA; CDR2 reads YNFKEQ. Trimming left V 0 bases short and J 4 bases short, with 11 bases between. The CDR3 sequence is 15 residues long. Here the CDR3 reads CASSQDGTSADTQYF. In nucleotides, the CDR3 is TGTGCCAGCAGCCAAGACGGGACCTCCGCAGATACGCAGTATTTT.

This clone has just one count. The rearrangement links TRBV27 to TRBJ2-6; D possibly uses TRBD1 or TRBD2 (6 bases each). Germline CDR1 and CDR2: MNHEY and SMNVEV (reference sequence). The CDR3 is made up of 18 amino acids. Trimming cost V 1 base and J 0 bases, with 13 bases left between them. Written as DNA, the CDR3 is TGTGCCAGCAGTTTATTGGGGGGACACTTCTCTGGGGCCAACGTCCTGACTTTC. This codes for CASSLLGGHFSGANVLTF.